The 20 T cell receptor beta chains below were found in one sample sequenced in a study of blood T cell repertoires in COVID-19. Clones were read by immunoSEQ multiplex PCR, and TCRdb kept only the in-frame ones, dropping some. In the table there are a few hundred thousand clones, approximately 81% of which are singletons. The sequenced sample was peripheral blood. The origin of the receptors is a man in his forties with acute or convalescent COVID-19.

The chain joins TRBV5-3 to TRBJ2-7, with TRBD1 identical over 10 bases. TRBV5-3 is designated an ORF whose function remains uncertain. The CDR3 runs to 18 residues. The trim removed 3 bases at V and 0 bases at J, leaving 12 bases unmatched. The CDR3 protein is CARSSTGTGATSSYEQYF. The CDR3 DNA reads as TGTGCCAGAAGCTCCACCGGGACAGGGGCAACTTCCTCCTACGAGCAGTACTTC.

The CDR3 sequence: CASSPDPKATNYGYTF. The CDR3, as DNA: TGTGCCAGCAGCCCCGACCCGAAAGCGACGAACTATGGCTACACCTTC. V and J are TRBV5-4 and TRBJ1-2; D not resolved. This CDR3 has 16 amino acids. Trimming left V 4 bases short and J 2 bases short, with 18 bases between. Germline V lookup: CDR1 SGHNT, CDR2 YYREEE (reference sequence).

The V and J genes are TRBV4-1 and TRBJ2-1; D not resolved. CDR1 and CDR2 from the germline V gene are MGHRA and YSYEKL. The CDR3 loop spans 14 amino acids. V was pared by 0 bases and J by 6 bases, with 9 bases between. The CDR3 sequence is CASSQDLVLNEQFF. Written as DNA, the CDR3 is TGCGCCAGCAGCCAAGATCTAGTACTCAATGAGCAGTTCTTC.

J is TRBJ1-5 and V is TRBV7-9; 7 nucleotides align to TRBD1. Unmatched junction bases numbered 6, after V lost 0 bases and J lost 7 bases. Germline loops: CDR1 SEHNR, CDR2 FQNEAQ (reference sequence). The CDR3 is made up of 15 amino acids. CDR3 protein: CASSLAGGAGQPQHF. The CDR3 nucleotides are TGTGCCAGCAGCTTAGCAGGGGGCGCGGGGCAGCCCCAGCATTTT.

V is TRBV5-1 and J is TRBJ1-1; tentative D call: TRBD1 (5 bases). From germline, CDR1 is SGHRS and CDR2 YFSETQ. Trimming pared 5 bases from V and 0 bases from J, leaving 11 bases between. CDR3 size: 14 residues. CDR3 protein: CASSRGIMNTEAFF. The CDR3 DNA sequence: TGCGCCAGCAGTCGGGGGATAATGAACACTGAAGCTTTCTTT.

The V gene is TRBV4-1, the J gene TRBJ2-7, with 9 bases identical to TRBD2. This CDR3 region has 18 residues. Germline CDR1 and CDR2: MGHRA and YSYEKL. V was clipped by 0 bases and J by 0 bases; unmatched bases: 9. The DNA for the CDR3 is TGCGCCAGCAGCCAAGATTATGCCCTAGCGGGGCTCTCCTACGAGCAGTACTTC. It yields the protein CASSQDYALAGLSYEQYF.

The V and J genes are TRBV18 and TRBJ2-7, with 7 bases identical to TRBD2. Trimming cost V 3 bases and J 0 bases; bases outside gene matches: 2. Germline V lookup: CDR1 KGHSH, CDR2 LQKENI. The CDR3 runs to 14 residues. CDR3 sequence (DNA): TGTGCCAGCTCACCGGGGGGGGGCTCCTACGAGCAGTACTTC. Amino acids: CASSPGGGSYEQYF.

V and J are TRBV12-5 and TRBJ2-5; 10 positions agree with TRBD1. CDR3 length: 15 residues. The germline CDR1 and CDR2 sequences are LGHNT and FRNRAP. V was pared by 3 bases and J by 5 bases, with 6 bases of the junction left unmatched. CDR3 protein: CASGFSTGGGETQYF. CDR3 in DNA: TGTGCTAGTGGTTTCTCGACAGGGGGCGGGGAGACCCAGTACTTC.

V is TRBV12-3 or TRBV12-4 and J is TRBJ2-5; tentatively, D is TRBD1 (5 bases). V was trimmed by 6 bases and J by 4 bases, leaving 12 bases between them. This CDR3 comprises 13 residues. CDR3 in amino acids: CASSPARGETQYF. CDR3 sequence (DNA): TGTGCCAGCAGCCCGGCTAGGGGAGAGACCCAGTACTTC.

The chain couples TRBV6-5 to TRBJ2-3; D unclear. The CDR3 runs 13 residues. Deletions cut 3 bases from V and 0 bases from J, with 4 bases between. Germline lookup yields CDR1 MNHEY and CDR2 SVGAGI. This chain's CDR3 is CASSYTSTDTQYF. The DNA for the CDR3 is TGTGCCAGCAGTTATACTAGCACAGATACGCAGTATTTT.

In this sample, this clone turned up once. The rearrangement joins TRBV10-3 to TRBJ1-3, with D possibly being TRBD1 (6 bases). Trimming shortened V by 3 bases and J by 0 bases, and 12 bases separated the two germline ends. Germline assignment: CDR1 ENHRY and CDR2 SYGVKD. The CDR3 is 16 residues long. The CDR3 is CAISDSRGISGNTIYF. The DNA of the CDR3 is TGTGCCATCAGTGATTCAAGGGGGATCTCTGGAAACACCATATATTTT.

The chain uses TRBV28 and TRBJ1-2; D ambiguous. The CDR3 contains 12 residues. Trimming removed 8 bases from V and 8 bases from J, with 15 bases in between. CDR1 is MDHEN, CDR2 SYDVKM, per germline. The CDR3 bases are TGTGCCAGCGATACCCTAGTGCACGGCTACACCTTC. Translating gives CASDTLVHGYTF.

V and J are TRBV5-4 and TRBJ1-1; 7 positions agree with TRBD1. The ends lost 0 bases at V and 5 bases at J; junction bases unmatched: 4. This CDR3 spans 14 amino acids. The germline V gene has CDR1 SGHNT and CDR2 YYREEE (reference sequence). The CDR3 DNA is TGTGCCAGCAGCTTGGATCCAGGGGGGACTGAAGCTTTCTTT. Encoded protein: CASSLDPGGTEAFF.

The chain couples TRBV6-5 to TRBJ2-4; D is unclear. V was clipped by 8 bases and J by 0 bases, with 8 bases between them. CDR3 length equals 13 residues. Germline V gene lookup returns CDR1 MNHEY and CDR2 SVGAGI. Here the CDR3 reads CASFGLAKNIQYF. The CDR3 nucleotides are TGTGCCAGCTTTGGCCTAGCCAAAAACATTCAGTACTTC.

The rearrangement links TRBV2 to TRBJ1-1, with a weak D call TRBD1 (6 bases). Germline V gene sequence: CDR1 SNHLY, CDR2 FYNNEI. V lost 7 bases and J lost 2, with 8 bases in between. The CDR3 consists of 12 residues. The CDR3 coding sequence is TGTGCCAGCAACAGGGAAAACACTGAAGCTTTCTTT. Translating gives CASNRENTEAFF.

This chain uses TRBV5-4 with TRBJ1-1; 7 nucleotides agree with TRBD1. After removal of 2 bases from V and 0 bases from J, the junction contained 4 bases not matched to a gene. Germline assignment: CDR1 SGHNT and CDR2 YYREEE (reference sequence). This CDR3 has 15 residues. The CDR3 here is CASSFGQEVNTEAFF. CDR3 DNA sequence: TGTGCCAGCAGCTTCGGACAGGAGGTGAACACTGAAGCTTTCTTT.

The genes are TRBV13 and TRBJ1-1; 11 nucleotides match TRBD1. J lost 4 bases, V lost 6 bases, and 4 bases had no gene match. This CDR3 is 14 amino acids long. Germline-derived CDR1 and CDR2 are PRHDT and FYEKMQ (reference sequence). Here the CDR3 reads CASSAGTGGTEAFF. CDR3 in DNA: TGTGCCAGCAGTGCCGGGACAGGGGGCACTGAAGCTTTCTTT.

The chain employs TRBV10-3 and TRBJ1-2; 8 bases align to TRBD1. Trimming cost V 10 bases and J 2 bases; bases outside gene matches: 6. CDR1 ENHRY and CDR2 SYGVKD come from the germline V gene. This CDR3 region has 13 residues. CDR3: CATGQGPNYGYTF. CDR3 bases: TGTGCCACCGGACAGGGCCCGAACTATGGCTACACCTTC.

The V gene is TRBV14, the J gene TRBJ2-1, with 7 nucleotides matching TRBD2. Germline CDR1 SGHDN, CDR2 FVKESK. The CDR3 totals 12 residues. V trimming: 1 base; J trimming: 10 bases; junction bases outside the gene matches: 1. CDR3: CASSQAGGEQFF. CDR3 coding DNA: TGTGCCAGCAGCCAAGCCGGGGGGGAGCAGTTCTTC.

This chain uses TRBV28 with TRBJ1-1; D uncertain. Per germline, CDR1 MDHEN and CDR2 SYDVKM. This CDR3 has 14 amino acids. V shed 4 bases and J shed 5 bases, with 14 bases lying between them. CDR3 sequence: CASSSPGGYTEAFF. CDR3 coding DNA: TGTGCCAGCAGTTCCCCGGGTGGTTATACTGAAGCTTTCTTT.